This T cell receptor beta chain was observed in a study of blood T cells in healthy people across ages. General study results and limits: A roughly linear age-dependent decrease characterized TCR beta diversity per million T cells.

CDR1 and CDR2 (germline): KGHSH, LQKENI. The CDR3 length is 15 residues. Trimming removed 3 bases at V and 6 bases at J, with 16 bases between. Each donor supplied 8 to 10 milliliters of peripheral blood. With regard to this clonotype: The target antigen is unknown.

A second PCR, run for about 6 to 11 cycles, used a sample-barcoded 5' primer plus a J-beta primer mix. Sequencing recovered at least 3 million CDR3-containing paired-end reads from each sample. TCRdb re-derived calls from the 5' RACE reads in MiXCR, one entry per CDR3 protein. The sample holds more than 650,000 distinct CDR3 sequences, approximately 21% seen once. The chain recombines TRBV18 with TRBJ2-3, with a tentative D call TRBD2 (5 bases). The specimen sequenced was blood. This receptor was identified in a man in his 70s in good health. The CDR3 region is CASSPPDKRPDTQYF. The CDR3 bases are TGTGCCAGCTCACCGCCAGATAAGCGGCCCGATACGCAGTATTTT.